This entry concerns a single T cell receptor (beta chain). The antigen is not known. The sample is drawn from a study of blood T cells in healthy people across ages. Overall study results and limits: Significant beta diversity loss was already apparent by age approximately 37, declining roughly linearly.

The V end lost 2 bases, the J end lost 2 bases, and 9 bases lay between the germline ends. This CDR3 region has 14 residues. The V gene's germline CDR1 is SGHVS and CDR2 FQNEAQ. Each of the donors had approximately 10 milliliters of peripheral blood drawn into EDTA-treated Vacutainer tubes. The use of a sample-barcoded 5' primer and a J-beta primer mix characterized a second PCR of roughly 6 to 11 cycles. Each of the cDNA molecules was tagged by a template-switch adaptor with 12 random nucleotides. TCRdb processed the 5' RACE reads anew with MiXCR; each CDR3 protein has one entry. The sample records about 800,000 distinct CDR3 sequences, about half being singletons.

The receptor was isolated from an elderly man in good health. Sequencing was done on a sample of blood. J is TRBJ2-5 and V is TRBV7-8; weak D call: TRBD1 (5 bases). The CDR3 loop is CASSLPTVQETQYF. CDR3 sequence (DNA): TGTGCCAGCAGCTTACCGACAGTTCAAGAGACCCAGTACTTC.